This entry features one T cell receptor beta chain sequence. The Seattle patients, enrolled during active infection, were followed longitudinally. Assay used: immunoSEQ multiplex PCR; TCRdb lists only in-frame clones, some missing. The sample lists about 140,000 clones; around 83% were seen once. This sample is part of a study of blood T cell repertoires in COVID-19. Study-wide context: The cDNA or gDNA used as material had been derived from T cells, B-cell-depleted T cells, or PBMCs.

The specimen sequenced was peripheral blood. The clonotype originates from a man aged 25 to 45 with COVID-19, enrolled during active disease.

The CDR3 is CASSITAPGGYTF. Written as DNA, the CDR3 is TGTGCCAGCAGCATTACTGCTCCGGGAGGCTACACCTTC. The rearrangement uses TRBV5-6 and TRBJ1-2; no definite D call. Germline CDR1 SGHDT, CDR2 YYEEEE. The V gene lost 4 bases and the J gene lost 8 bases, with 15 bases spanning the gap. CDR3 length: 13 amino acids.